This T cell receptor beta chain was recorded in a study of T cell repertoires in cytomegalovirus infection. Study overall: The authors relied on CMV epitopes, both recently identified HLA-C-restricted and well-studied HLA-B-restricted. CMV infection and matching HLA type were both indicated by public TCR beta signatures.

TCRdb fed the reads into MiXCR, producing one record per CDR3 protein. The table shows some 940,000 distinct CDR3 sequences, with 31% occurring only once. The V gene's germline CDR1 is MDHEN and CDR2 SYDVKM. Trimming cost V 10 bases and J 5 bases; bases outside gene matches: 11. This CDR3 region has 14 residues. Regarding the study as a whole: The study found HLA-C-restricted CMV-specific TCR beta clonotypes dominating the ex vivo response.

With respect to this clonotype: Its target is not known.

The rearrangement uses TRBV28 and TRBJ2-3, with 8 positions matching TRBD1. The TCR originated in a human donor in good health (CMV status not recorded). Some clones in this sample may be carry-over from other donors' samples. The starting material was cultured CD8+ T cells from PBMCs, obtained from culture after CMV antigen stimulation. CDR3 sequence (DNA): TGTGCCACCAATGGACAGGGCCGGGGAGATACGCAGTATTTT. Translation: CATNGQGRGDTQYF.